Listed below are T cell receptor beta chains from one sample, sequenced in a study of PD-L1 blockade in urothelial cancer. The data were produced by immunoSEQ multiplex PCR, yet TCRdb's version contains in-frame clones alone and is incomplete. The sample includes around 92,000 clones, roughly 90% seen only once; the top ten take roughly 0.88%. The specimen comprised PBMCs, sampled around atezolizumab (anti-PD-L1) treatment. Source of these receptors: a woman of 80 years or more with urothelial cancer. CDR3s include the opening cysteine and the closing phenylalanine or tryptophan. The order of the fields is J gene, V gene, D gene, CDR3 length, clone size, CDR3 DNA, CDR3 protein. A D gene is named only where the DNA matches it firmly. Clone size is not always given. Where it is, it says once, few, many or a class for expanded clones.

J: TRBJ1-1
V: TRBV11-2
D: TRBD1
length: 15
size: NA
DNA: TGTGCCGGCAGCCCAGCGGTGACAGGGGGATCAGGAGCTTTCTTT
CDR3: CAGSPAVTGGSGAFF

J: TRBJ1-1
V: TRBV28
D: TRBD1
length: 14
size: few
DNA: TGTGCCAGCAGTTTGCAGGGGGCGAGCACTGAAGCTTTCTTT
CDR3: CASSLQGASTEAFF

J: TRBJ2-5
V: TRBV6-1
D: TRBD1
length: 13
size: NA
DNA: TGTGCCAGCAATGAGGGGGCTTTGGAGACCCAGTACTTC
CDR3: CASNEGALETQYF

J: TRBJ1-1
V: TRBV5-1
D: NA
length: 14
size: NA
DNA: TGCGCCAGCAGCTCAGAGAATCGGGGCACTGAAGCTTTCTTT
CDR3: CASSSENRGTEAFF

J: TRBJ1-2
V: TRBV5-1
D: TRBD1
length: 12
size: NA
DNA: TGCGCCAGCAGCCGGGACAGATATGGCTACACCTTC
CDR3: CASSRDRYGYTF

J: TRBJ2-7
V: TRBV28
D: TRBD1
length: 17
size: NA
DNA: TGTGCCAGCACTCCTTCATTCGGGACAGCCCACTCCTACGAGCAGTACTTC
CDR3: CASTPSFGTAHSYEQYF

J: TRBJ1-5
V: TRBV7-6
D: NA
length: 15
size: NA
DNA: TGTGCCAGCAGCTTATTCCAGGGCAGCAATCAGCCCCAGCATTTT
CDR3: CASSLFQGSNQPQHF

J: TRBJ1-2
V: TRBV5-1
D: TRBD1
length: 14
size: NA
DNA: TGCGCCAGCAGCTTGATGGGACAGGGCTATGGCTACACCTTC
CDR3: CASSLMGQGYGYTF

J: TRBJ2-7
V: TRBV27
D: NA
length: 14
size: NA
DNA: TGTGCCAGCAGTTCTCGGGACAATACCTACGAGCAGTACTTC
CDR3: CASSSRDNTYEQYF

J: TRBJ1-2
V: TRBV7-8
D: NA
length: 13
size: NA
DNA: TGTGCCAGCAGCCACGACTCCAGCTATGGCTACACCTTC
CDR3: CASSHDSSYGYTF

J: TRBJ2-2
V: TRBV19
D: TRBD1
length: 16
size: NA
DNA: TGTGCCAGTAGTAGGAGGGACAGGAGAAACACCGGGGAGCTGTTTTTT
CDR3: CASSRRDRRNTGELFF

J: TRBJ2-1
V: TRBV5-1
D: TRBD1
length: 15
size: once
DNA: TGCGCCAGCAGCTCCGGACAGGGCGTCTACAATGAGCAGTTCTTC
CDR3: CASSSGQGVYNEQFF

J: TRBJ1-1
V: TRBV28
D: NA
length: 14
size: NA
DNA: TGTGCCAGCAGTTTACCCCAGGATGACACTGAAGCTTTCTTT
CDR3: CASSLPQDDTEAFF

J: TRBJ2-1
V: TRBV6-6
D: TRBD1
length: 13
size: NA
DNA: TGTGCCAGCGCTTGGACAGGTAGAGATGAGCAGTTCTTC
CDR3: CASAWTGRDEQFF

J: TRBJ1-2
V: TRBV5-6
D: NA
length: 18
size: NA
DNA: TGTGCCAGCAGCAATATACGCCAACCGGACAGATCTAACTATGGCTACACCTTC
CDR3: CASSNIRQPDRSNYGYTF

J: TRBJ1-5
V: TRBV2
D: NA
length: 14
size: NA
DNA: TGTGCCAGTGAACCACAGGGCCGAAATCAGCCCCAGCATTTT
CDR3: CASEPQGRNQPQHF

J: TRBJ1-1
V: TRBV19
D: NA
length: 17
size: NA
DNA: TGTGCCAGTAGCAAACCGGGACGGGGGGGCAGGAGCACTGAAGCTTTCTTT
CDR3: CASSKPGRGGRSTEAFF

J: TRBJ2-1
V: TRBV5-1
D: NA
length: 13
size: NA
DNA: TGCGCCAGCAGCTTAGAGGGCCCCAATGAGCAGTTCTTC
CDR3: CASSLEGPNEQFF

J: TRBJ2-3
V: TRBV19
D: TRBD1
length: 14
size: NA
DNA: TGTGCCACCTGGCAGACAGGGGGGCCAGATACGCAGTATTTT
CDR3: CATWQTGGPDTQYF

J: TRBJ1-1
V: TRBV5-4
D: NA
length: 14
size: NA
DNA: TGTGCCAGCACCCTTTACGCGGGGAACACTGAAGCTTTCTTT
CDR3: CASTLYAGNTEAFF